This TCR beta chain was obtained from a study of Ad26.COV2.S vaccination and SARS-CoV-2 variants. Produced via immunoSEQ multiplex PCR; TCRdb's table is partial and in-frame only. The sample gives about 680,000 clones, 70% to 90% of which show up once; about 1.5% is in the top ten. The germline gives CDR1 SGHTA, CDR2 FQGTGA. The V end lost 3 bases, the J end lost 8 bases, and 10 bases lay between the germline ends. This CDR3 comprises 13 residues. Noted treatment: around 19 received Ad26.COV2.S at low or high dose, single or two shots; about 5 received placebo; per-sample allocation not given. Repertoires come from day 63 after the first vaccine or placebo injection. Wuhan-strain spike was delivered by a replication-incompetent Ad26 vector.

The TCR originated in a person between 18 and 65 years old who received the Ad26.COV2.S COVID-19 vaccine or a placebo. Specimen: peripheral blood, collected in a trial of Ad26.COV2.S vaccine versus placebo. The chain combines TRBV7-3 with TRBJ2-2; D is unclear. CDR3 region: CASSFTVVGELFF. In DNA, the CDR3 is TGTGCCAGCAGCTTTACCGTAGTGGGGGAGCTGTTTTTT.